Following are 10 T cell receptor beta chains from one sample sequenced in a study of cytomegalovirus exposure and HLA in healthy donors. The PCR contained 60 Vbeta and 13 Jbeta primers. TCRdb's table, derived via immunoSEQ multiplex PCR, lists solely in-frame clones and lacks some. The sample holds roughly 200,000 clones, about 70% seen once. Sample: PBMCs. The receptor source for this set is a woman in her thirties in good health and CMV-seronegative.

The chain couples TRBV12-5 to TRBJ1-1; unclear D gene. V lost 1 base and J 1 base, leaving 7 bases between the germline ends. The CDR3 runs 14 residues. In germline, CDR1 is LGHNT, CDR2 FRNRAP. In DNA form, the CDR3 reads TGTGCTAGTGGTTTGGGAGCGGAGAACACTGAAGCTTTCTTT. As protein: CASGLGAENTEAFF.

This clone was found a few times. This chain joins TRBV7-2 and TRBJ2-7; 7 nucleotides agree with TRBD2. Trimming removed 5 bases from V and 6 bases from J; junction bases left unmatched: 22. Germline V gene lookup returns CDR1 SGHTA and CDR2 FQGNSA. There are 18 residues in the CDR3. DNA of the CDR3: TGTGCCAGCAGCCAGAGCTTGGTGATGCGCGGGAGAAGCTCCGAGCAGTACTTC. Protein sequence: CASSQSLVMRGRSSEQYF.

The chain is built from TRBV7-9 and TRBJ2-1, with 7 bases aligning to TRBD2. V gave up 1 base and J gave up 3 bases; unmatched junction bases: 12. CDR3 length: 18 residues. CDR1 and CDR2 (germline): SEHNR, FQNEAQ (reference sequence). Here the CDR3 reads CASSLGLFGRGDYNEQFF. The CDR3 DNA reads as TGTGCCAGCAGCTTAGGATTATTTGGGAGGGGAGACTACAATGAGCAGTTCTTC.

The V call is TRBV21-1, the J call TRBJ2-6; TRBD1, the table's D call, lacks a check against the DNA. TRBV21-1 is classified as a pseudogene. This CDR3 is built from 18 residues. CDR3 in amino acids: CASSNPRQPGSGANVLTF. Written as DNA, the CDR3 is TGTGCCAGCAGCAACCCCCGACAGCCTGGATCTGGGGCCAACGTCCTGACTTTC.

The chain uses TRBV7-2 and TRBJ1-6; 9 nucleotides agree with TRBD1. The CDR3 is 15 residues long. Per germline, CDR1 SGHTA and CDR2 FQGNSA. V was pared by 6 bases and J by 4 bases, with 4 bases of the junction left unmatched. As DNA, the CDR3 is TGTGCCAGCAGAACGGGACAGGGATATAATTCACCCCTCCACTTT. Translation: CASRTGQGYNSPLHF.

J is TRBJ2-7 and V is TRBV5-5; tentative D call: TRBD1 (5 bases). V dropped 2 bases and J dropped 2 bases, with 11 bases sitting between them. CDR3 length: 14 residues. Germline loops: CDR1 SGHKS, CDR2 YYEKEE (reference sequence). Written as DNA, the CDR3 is TGTGCCAGCAGCTTTGGCACAGGACCCTACGAGCAGTACTTC. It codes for CASSFGTGPYEQYF.

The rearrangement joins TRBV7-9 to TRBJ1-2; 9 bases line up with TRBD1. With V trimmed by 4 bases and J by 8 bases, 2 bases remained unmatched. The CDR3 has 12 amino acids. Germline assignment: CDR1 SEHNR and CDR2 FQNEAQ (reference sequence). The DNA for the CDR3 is TGTGCCAGCAGCTGGGACAGGGACGGCTACACCTTC. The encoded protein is CASSWDRDGYTF.

The CDR3, as DNA: TGTGCCAGCAGCTTAGGAATGCTCGGGGGAAACACCATATATTTT. It codes for CASSLGMLGGNTIYF. The chain recombines TRBV11-2 with TRBJ1-3, with D hard to call. Germline-derived CDR1 and CDR2 are SGHAT and FQNNGV. The ends were cut back, 1 base at V and 4 bases at J, with 11 bases in the middle. The CDR3 sequence is 15 residues long.

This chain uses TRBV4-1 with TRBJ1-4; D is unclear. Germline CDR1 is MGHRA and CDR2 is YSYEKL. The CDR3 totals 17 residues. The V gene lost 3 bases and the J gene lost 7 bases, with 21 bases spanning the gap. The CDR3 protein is CASSHRAPFPSGEKLFF. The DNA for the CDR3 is TGCGCCAGCAGCCACCGAGCCCCGTTTCCTTCGGGTGAAAAACTGTTTTTT.

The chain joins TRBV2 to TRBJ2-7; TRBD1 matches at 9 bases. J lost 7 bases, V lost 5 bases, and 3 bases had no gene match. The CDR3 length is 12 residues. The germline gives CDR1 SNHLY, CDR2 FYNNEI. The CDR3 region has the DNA TGTGCCAGCAGTCAGGACAGGGGTGAGCAGTACTTC. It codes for CASSQDRGEQYF.